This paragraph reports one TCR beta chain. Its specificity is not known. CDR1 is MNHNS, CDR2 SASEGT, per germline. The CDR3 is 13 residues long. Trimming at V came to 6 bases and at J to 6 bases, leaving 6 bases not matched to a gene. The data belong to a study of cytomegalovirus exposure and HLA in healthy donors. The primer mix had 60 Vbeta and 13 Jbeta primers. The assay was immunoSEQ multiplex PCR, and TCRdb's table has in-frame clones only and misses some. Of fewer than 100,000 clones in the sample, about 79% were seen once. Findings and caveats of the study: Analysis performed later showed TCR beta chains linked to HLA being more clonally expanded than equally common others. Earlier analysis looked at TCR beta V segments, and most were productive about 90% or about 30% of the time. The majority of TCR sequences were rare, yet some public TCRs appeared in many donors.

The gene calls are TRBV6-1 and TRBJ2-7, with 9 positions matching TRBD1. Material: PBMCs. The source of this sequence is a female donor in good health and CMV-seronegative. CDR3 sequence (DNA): TGTGCCAGCAGCTTACAGGGGGCGGGCGAGCAGTACTTC. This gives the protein CASSLQGAGEQYF.